In this sample, the clone carrying this TCR beta chain turned up many times. Noted time point: newly diagnosed GD, antithyroid drugs for less than 3 months. Generation of the TCR library employed RNA extracted from PBMCs. These data are taken from a study of regulatory T cells in long-lasting Graves disease. As for the study in general: Patients with new Graves' disease had used antithyroid drugs below 3 months.

Assembly of TCR beta libraries relied on iRepertoire HTBI primers together with Arm-PCR of CDR3 regions. TCRdb recomputed calls from the multiplex PCR reads with MiXCR, one row per CDR3 protein. The data contain 400,000 to 550,000 distinct CDR3 sequences, roughly 17% of them seen just once; the ten biggest clones take up about 10%. CDR3 length: 12 amino acids. CDR1 and CDR2 (germline): SNHLY, FYNNEI. V shed 6 bases and J shed 8 bases, with 13 bases lying between them. In addition, the sample was reused for a study of T cells in Graves' hyperthyroidism and ophthalmopathy. That work contributes: Among clonotypes expanded in thyroid above 0.001, most were also found in blood.

Sequenced here: peripheral blood mononuclear cells (PBMCs), sampled at new diagnosis, from a patient treated with antithyroid drugs. The chain recombines TRBV2 with TRBJ1-2, with D possibly matching TRBD1 (5 bases). This TCR came from a woman aged 25 to 39 with Graves disease. The CDR3, as DNA: TGTGCCAGCAGCTGGGACCGACTGGGCTACACCTTC. This translates into CASSWDRLGYTF.